The 22 T cell receptor beta chains given below trace back to one sample, sequenced in a study of beta chain features in type 1 diabetes (dated by TCRdb to about 2018). On the study overall, not on this receptor specifically: In all four CD4+ subsets, TCRB CDR3 length was moderately but significantly shorter in type 1 diabetes patients.

These receptors lack a known antigen. Library generation was performed with the immunoSEQ multiplex PCR assay. The High Capacity cDNA Reverse Transcription Kit was used to reverse transcribe all of the isolated RNA, meaning that expressed TCRB transcripts were what got sequenced. In TCRdb, the immuneACCESS table is reduced to in-frame sequences with V and J assigned. These tables do not hold every clone; where another copy was compared, an unresolved V gene accounts for under half, and the others remain unexplained. The sample records about 300,000 clones, roughly 14% of which are singletons. The biggest ten clones account for 0.015% of the sample. The sample consisted of naive CD4+ T cells from blood. This specimen's cell subset or site label, per the study, means: true naive CD4+ T cells. These receptors originate from a woman aged 18-30 years with type 1 diabetes.

The chain joins TRBV25-1 to TRBJ2-2; 9 nucleotides align to TRBD2. Germline loops: CDR1 MGHDK, CDR2 SYGVNS. The CDR3 runs to 15 residues. Trimming took 6 bases from V and 4 from J; bases not matched to a gene: 6. CDR3 bases: TGTGCCAGCAGGACAACGACTAGCGGCACCGGGGAGCTGTTTTTT. Its protein product is CASRTTTSGTGELFF.

This chain links TRBV29-1 with TRBJ2-1; tentatively, D is TRBD1 (6 bases). The length of the CDR3 is 14 residues. With 7 bases removed from V and 15 bases from J, the gap between germline ends came to 28 bases. Germline V gene sequence: CDR1 SQVTM, CDR2 ANQGSEA. In DNA, the CDR3 is TGCAGCGCCCAACAGGGTGAGGTCTCTCGGGAACGGTTCTTC. Protein: CSAQQGEVSRERFF.

CDR3 sequence: CASSIRQGGVDQPQHF. CDR3 bases: TGTGCCAGCAGTATAAGACAGGGTGGGGTCGATCAGCCCCAGCATTTT. The gene calls are TRBV7-2 and TRBJ1-5; TRBD1 matches 7 bases. Per the germline V gene, CDR1 is SGHTA and CDR2 is FQGNSA. Losses at the gene ends were 6 bases for V and 5 bases for J; bases not matched to a gene: 13. The CDR3 is made up of 16 amino acids.

The CDR3 coding sequence is TGTGCCAGCAGCTTGGTTCTGGGACTAGCGCGATACAATGAGCAGTTCTTC. It yields the protein CASSLVLGLARYNEQFF. The rearrangement uses TRBV5-6 and TRBJ2-1; 10 nucleotides agree with TRBD2. The CDR3 is 17 residues long. The V segment lost 0 bases and the J segment 4 bases; nucleotides outside the gene matches: 7. Germline V gene lookup returns CDR1 SGHDT and CDR2 YYEEEE. Drawing the rest from reference TRBV5-6 and TRBJ2-1, the complete variable domain is DAGVTQSPTHLIKTRGQQVTLRCSPKSGHDTVSWYQQALGQGPQFIFQYYEEEERQRGNFPDRFSGHQFPNYSSELNVNALLLGDSALYLCASSLVLGLARYNEQFFGPGTRLTVL.

In its sample, this clone was seen a few times. The chain links TRBV7-2 to TRBJ2-4, with a tentative D call TRBD1 (6 bases). This CDR3 has 15 amino acids. The V end lost 5 bases, the J end lost 1 base, and 12 bases lay between the germline ends. Germline values: CDR1 SGHTA, CDR2 FQGNSA. The CDR3 sequence: CASSQGGAAKNIQYF. DNA of the CDR3: TGTGCCAGCAGCCAAGGGGGAGCGGCCAAAAACATTCAGTACTTC.

The V gene is TRBV28, the J gene TRBJ2-1, with TRBD2 matching over 8 bases. V lost 7 bases and J lost 1; bases outside the gene matches: 9. The CDR3 extends over 16 amino acids. Germline V CDR1 and CDR2: MDHEN, SYDVKM. The CDR3 region has the DNA TGTGCCAGCAATCGAGCGGGAGTGGGGTCCTACAATGAGCAGTTCTTC. The encoded protein is CASNRAGVGSYNEQFF. The whole variable domain, remainder taken from reference TRBV28 and TRBJ2-1, is DVKVTQSSRYLVKRTGEKVFLECVQDMDHENMFWYRQDPGLGLRLIYFSYDVKMKEKGDIPEGYSVSREKKERFSLILESASTNQTSMYLCASNRAGVGSYNEQFFGPGTRLTVL.

The J gene is TRBJ1-2, the V gene TRBV6-6; TRBD1 matches 8 bases. Germline V gene sequence: CDR1 MNHNY, CDR2 SVGAGI (reference sequence). The CDR3 covers 13 residues. V shed 4 bases and J 6 bases; nucleotides not matched to a gene: 4. CDR3 sequence (DNA): TGTGCCAGCAGTTCGACAGGGGATGATGGCTACACCTTC. This gives the protein CASSSTGDDGYTF.

This clone was observed a few times. The chain employs TRBV21-1 and TRBJ2-7; TRBD2 reflects the table's D call only, with no check against the DNA. TRBV21-1 constitutes a pseudogene. This CDR3 region has 15 residues. As DNA, the CDR3 is TGTGCCAGCGCCGGAGCGATGACGGAATCCTACGAGCAGTACGTC. This encodes CASAGAMTESYEQYV.

The V and J genes are TRBV5-6 and TRBJ2-1, with TRBD2 matching 11 bases. The CDR3 is 19 residues long. The V segment lost 3 bases and the J segment 3 bases; nucleotides outside the gene matches: 14. Germline CDR1 is SGHDT and CDR2 is YYEEEE. CDR3 coding DNA: TGTGCCAGCAGCTCCGGACTCCTAACTAGCGGGAGTTTCTACAATGAGCAGTTCTTC. Protein: CASSSGLLTSGSFYNEQFF.

The V call is TRBV18, the J call TRBJ2-7; D is perhaps TRBD2 (5 bases). The CDR3 has 13 residues. The germline CDR1 and CDR2 sequences are KGHSH and LQKENI. Trimming stripped 8 bases from V and 3 bases from J, with 14 bases between. The CDR3 protein is CASTPGFFYEQYF. In nucleotides, the CDR3 is TGTGCCAGCACCCCGGGGTTTTTCTACGAGCAGTACTTC.

The chain joins TRBV25-1 to TRBJ2-1; 11 bases are shared with TRBD2. CDR3 length: 16 amino acids. V trimming: 7 bases; J trimming: 8 bases; junction bases outside the gene matches: 13. Germline CDR1 is MGHDK and CDR2 is SYGVNS. The chain's CDR3 is CASTTPGSGRAHEQFF. CDR3 bases: TGTGCCAGCACCACCCCGGGTAGCGGGAGGGCCCATGAGCAGTTCTTC.

A few counts support this clone. The chain carries TRBV30 and TRBJ2-5; 7 nucleotides match TRBD1. Per the germline V gene, CDR1 is GTSNPN and CDR2 is SVGIG (reference sequence). The CDR3 loop spans 13 amino acids. V lost 0 bases and J lost 5; bases outside the gene matches: 3. As DNA, the CDR3 is TGTGCCTGGAGTGTACAGGGGCAGGAGACCCAGTACTTC. It yields the protein CAWSVQGQETQYF. The entire variable domain, with the rest obtained from reference TRBV30 and TRBJ2-5, is as follows: SQTIHQWPATLVQPVGSPLSLECTVEGTSNPNLYWYRQAAGRGLQLLFYSVGIGQISSEVPQNLSASRPQDRQFILSSKKLLLSDSGFYLCAWSVQGQETQYFGPGTRLLVL.

This clone turned up a few times. This rearrangement joins TRBV5-1 to TRBJ1-4; 7 positions agree with TRBD1. Germline V CDR1 and CDR2: SGHRS, YFSETQ. The CDR3 covers 13 residues. V was pared by 0 bases and J by 8 bases, with 1 base of the junction left unmatched. The CDR3 protein is CASSLGTGEKLFF. CDR3 DNA sequence: TGCGCCAGCAGCTTGGGGACAGGAGAAAAACTGTTTTTT. The whole variable domain, remainder taken from reference TRBV5-1 and TRBJ1-4, is KAGVTQTPRYLIKTRGQQVTLSCSPISGHRSVSWYQQTPGQGLQFLFEYFSETQRNKGNFPGRFSGRQFSNSRSEMNVSTLELGDSALYLCASSLGTGEKLFFGSGTQLSVL.

This clone was observed a handful of times. The genes are TRBV7-2 and TRBJ1-1, with D uncertain. Trimming cost V 1 base and J 5 bases, with 17 bases left between them. The CDR3 runs 16 residues. Germline CDR1 and CDR2: SGHTA and FQGNSA. In DNA form, the CDR3 reads TGTGCCAGCAGCTTAGAGTTTCGGGGAACAATGACTGAAGCTTTCTTT. The encoded protein is CASSLEFRGTMTEAFF.

This sequence joins TRBV7-9 and TRBJ1-1; D unresolved. Trimming removed 10 bases at V and 6 bases at J, with 21 bases between. In germline, CDR1 is SEHNR, CDR2 FQNEAQ (reference sequence). This CDR3 comprises 14 residues. The CDR3 reads CAIRRRQVMAEAFF. The DNA of the CDR3 is TGTGCCATTCGTCGAAGGCAGGTTATGGCTGAAGCTTTCTTT.

This clone was counted only a few times. The chain links TRBV7-2 to TRBJ2-7, with 7 bases lining up with TRBD2. The CDR3 spans 16 residues. CDR1 SGHTA and CDR2 FQGNSA come from the germline V gene. V lost 5 bases and J lost 3; bases outside the gene matches: 13. CDR3 bases: TGTGCCAGCAGCCAGGCCCTCGGGACTACCCTCTACGAGCAGTACTTC. Its protein is CASSQALGTTLYEQYF.

This sequence joins TRBV28 and TRBJ2-7, with a possible D match to TRBD2 (5 bases). In germline, CDR1 is MDHEN, CDR2 SYDVKM. CDR3 size: 13 residues. Trimming took 3 bases from V and 4 from J, leaving 10 bases between them. The CDR3 is CASSLAGRYEQYF. CDR3 DNA sequence: TGTGCCAGCAGTTTGGCGGGCCGTTACGAGCAGTACTTC.

This clone was detected only a few times. The chain is built from TRBV29-1 and TRBJ2-3, with D uncertain. There are 14 residues in the CDR3. Germline assignment: CDR1 SQVTM and CDR2 ANQGSEA. Trimming left V 7 bases short and J 0 bases short, with 14 bases between. The CDR3 sequence: CSARLHPSTDTQYF. As DNA, the CDR3 is TGCAGCGCTCGACTTCATCCTAGCACAGATACGCAGTATTTT.

The chain has TRBV28 and TRBJ2-7, with a weak D call TRBD2 (5 bases). V lost 10 bases and J lost 0, with 13 bases in between. The germline V gene has CDR1 MDHEN and CDR2 SYDVKM. This CDR3 is 13 amino acids long. The CDR3 nucleotides are TGTGCCACCCGGCCGGGAAGCTCCTACGAGCAGTACGTC. This translates into CATRPGSSYEQYV.

This clone has only a few counts. CDR3 protein: CASSYPEEGNEQFF. CDR3 in DNA: TGTGCCAGCAGCTACCCCGAGGAGGGGAATGAGCAGTTCTTC. The V gene is TRBV9, the J gene TRBJ2-1; D perhaps matches TRBD2 (6 bases). The CDR3 runs 14 residues. Germline values: CDR1 SGDLS, CDR2 YYNGEE. Trimming pared 4 bases from V and 7 bases from J, leaving 15 bases between.

This chain joins TRBV28 and TRBJ2-3; D is unclear. V shed 5 bases and J shed 1 base, with 10 bases lying between them. The CDR3 contains 14 residues. Germline V gives CDR1 MDHEN, CDR2 SYDVKM. The CDR3 DNA sequence: TGTGCCAGCAGTCTCATGCGCGGCACAGATACGCAGTATTTT. It is translated as CASSLMRGTDTQYF.

This clone appeared a few times. V usage is TRBV7-9 and J usage is TRBJ2-7, with 7 positions matching TRBD1. The germline V gene has CDR1 SEHNR and CDR2 FQNEAQ (reference sequence). The CDR3 runs to 15 residues. The ends lost 1 base at V and 1 base at J; junction bases unmatched: 4. CDR3 amino acids: CASSLGPGQSYEQYF. In nucleotides, the CDR3 is TGTGCCAGCAGCTTAGGCCCGGGACAGTCCTACGAGCAGTACTTC.